This TCR beta chain was recorded in a study of OX40 agonist ivuxolimab in advanced cancers. Across the whole study: An agonistic anti-OX40 (CD134) antibody, ivuxolimab, was used to treat the patients. Patients in dose escalation had liver, melanoma, kidney or head and neck cancers. Participants averaged roughly 60 years of age (range roughly 23 to 80) and were less than 85% male.

Produced via immunoSEQ multiplex PCR; TCRdb's table is partial and in-frame only. The table has about 35,000 clones, around three quarters seen once. Source: CD4+ or CD8+ T cells sorted from blood, taken in a trial of the OX40 agonist ivuxolimab. This clonotype was obtained from an adult with an advanced solid tumor such as melanoma, head and neck, liver or kidney cancer.

The CDR3 DNA sequence: TGTGCCAGCAGTGGCGGACAGGGTGGCACCTACGAGCAGTACTTC. This encodes CASSGGQGGTYEQYF. The V gene is TRBV6-1, the J gene TRBJ2-7, with 8 nucleotides matching TRBD1. Germline CDR1 MNHNS, CDR2 SASEGT. This CDR3 has 15 residues. V trimming: 4 bases; J trimming: 2 bases; junction bases outside the gene matches: 7.